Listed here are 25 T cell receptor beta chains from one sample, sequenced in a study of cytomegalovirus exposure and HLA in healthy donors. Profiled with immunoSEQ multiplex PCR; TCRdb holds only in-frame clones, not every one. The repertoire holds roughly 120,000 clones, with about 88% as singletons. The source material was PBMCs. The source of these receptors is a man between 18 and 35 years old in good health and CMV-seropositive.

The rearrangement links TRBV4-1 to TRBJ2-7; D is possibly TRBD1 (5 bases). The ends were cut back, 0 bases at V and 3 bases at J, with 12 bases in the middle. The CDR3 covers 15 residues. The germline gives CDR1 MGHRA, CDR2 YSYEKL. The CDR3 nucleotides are TGCGCCAGCAGCCAAGAACACAGGTCCTACTACGAGCAGTACTTC. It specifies CASSQEHRSYYEQYF.

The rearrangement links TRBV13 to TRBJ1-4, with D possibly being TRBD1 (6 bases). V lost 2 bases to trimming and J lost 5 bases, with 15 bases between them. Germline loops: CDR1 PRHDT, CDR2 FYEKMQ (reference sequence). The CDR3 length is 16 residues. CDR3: CASSLRKTGTNEKLFF. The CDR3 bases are TGTGCCAGCAGCTTAAGAAAGACAGGAACGAATGAAAAACTGTTTTTT.

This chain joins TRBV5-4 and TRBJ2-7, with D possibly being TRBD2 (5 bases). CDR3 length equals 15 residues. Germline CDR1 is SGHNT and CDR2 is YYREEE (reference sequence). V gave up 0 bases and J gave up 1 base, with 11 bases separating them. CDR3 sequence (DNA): TGTGCCAGCAGCTTGGGGCAGGACTCATCCTACGAGCAGTACTTC. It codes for CASSLGQDSSYEQYF.

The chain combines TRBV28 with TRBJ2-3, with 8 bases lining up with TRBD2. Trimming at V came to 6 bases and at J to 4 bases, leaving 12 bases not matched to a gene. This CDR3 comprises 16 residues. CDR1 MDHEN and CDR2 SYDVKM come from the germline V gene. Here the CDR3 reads CASSLRAGGAPDTQYF. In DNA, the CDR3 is TGTGCCAGCAGCCTCAGAGCCGGGGGGGCCCCAGATACGCAGTATTTT. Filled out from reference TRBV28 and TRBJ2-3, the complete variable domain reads DVKVTQSSRYLVKRTGEKVFLECVQDMDHENMFWYRQDPGLGLRLIYFSYDVKMKEKGDIPEGYSVSREKKERFSLILESASTNQTSMYLCASSLRAGGAPDTQYFGPGTRLTVL.

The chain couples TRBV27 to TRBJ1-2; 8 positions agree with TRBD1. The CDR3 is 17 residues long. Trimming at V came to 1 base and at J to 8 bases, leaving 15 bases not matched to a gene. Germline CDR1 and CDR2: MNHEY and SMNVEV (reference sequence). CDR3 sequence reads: CASSLLPRVRGPEGYTF. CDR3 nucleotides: TGTGCCAGCAGTTTATTACCCCGGGTCAGGGGGCCGGAAGGCTACACCTTC.

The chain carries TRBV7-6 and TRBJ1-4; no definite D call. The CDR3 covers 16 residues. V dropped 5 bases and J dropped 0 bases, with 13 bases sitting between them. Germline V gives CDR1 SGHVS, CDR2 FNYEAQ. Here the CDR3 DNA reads TGTGCCAGCAGCCAACTACCGGGAGCAACTAATGAAAAACTGTTTTTT. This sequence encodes CASSQLPGATNEKLFF.

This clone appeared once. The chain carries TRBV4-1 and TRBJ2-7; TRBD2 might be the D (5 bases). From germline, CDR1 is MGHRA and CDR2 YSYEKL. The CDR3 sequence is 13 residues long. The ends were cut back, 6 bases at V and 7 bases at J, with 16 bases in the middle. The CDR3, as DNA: TGCGCCAGCAGTCCGAGGGCCCGTGGAGAGCAGTACTTC. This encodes CASSPRARGEQYF.

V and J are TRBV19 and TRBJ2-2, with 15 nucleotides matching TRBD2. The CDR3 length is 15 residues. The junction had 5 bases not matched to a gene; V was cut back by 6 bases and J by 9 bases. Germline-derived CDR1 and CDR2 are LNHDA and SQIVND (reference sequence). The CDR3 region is CASRAGLAGGRELFF. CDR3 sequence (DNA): TGTGCCAGTAGGGCCGGACTAGCGGGGGGGCGGGAGCTGTTTTTT.

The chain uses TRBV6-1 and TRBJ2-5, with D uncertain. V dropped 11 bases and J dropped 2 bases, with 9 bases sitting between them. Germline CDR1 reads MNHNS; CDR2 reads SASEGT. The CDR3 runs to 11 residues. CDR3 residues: CAAQSQETQYF. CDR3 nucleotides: TGTGCCGCCCAGTCACAAGAGACCCAGTACTTC.

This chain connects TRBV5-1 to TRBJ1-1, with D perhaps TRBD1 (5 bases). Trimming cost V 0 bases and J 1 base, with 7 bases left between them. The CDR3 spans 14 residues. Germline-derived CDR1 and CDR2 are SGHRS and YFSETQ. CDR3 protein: CASSLGQRNTEAFF. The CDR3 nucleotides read TGCGCCAGCAGCTTGGGACAGAGGAACACTGAAGCTTTCTTT.

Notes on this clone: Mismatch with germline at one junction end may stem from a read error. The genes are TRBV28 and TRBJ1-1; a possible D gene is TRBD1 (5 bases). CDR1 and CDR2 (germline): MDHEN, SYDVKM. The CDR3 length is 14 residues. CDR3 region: CASSLSQGNTEAFF. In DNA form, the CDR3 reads TGTGCCAGCAGCTTATCCCAGGGAAACACTGAAGCTTTCTTT.

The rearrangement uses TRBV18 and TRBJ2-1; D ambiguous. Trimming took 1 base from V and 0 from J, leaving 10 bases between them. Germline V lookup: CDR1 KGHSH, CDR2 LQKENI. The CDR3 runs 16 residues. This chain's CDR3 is CASSPLWSSSYNEQFF. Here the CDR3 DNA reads TGTGCCAGCTCACCACTCTGGTCTAGCTCCTACAATGAGCAGTTCTTC.

CDR3 bases: TGTGCCAGTGGGATTTCAAGGCTAGCGGGGGACACCGGGGAGCTGTTTTTT. Translated, it gives CASGISRLAGDTGELFF. The chain links TRBV9 to TRBJ2-2; TRBD2 agrees at 10 bases. Germline V gene data show CDR1 as SGDLS and CDR2 as YYNGEE. With 8 bases clipped from V and 3 bases from J, the junction kept 13 bases outside the gene matches. The length of the CDR3 is 17 residues. Combining the CDR3 with reference TRBV9 and TRBJ2-2 gives the whole variable domain DSGVTQTPKHLITATGQRVTLRCSPRSGDLSVYWYQQSLDQGLQFLIQYYNGEERAKGNILERFSAQQFPDLHSELNLSSLELGDSALYFCASGISRLAGDTGELFFGEGSRLTVL.

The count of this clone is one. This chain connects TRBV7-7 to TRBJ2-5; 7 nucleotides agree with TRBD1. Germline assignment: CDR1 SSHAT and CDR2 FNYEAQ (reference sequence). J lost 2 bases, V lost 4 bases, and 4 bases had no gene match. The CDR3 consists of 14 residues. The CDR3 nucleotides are TGTGCCAGCAGCTCACGGACAGGTCAAGAGACCCAGTACTTC. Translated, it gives CASSSRTGQETQYF.

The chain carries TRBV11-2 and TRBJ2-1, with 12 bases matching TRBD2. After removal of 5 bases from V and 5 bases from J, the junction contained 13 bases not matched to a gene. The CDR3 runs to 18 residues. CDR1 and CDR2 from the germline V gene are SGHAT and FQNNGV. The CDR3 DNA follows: TGTGCCAGCAGCCAGGGCCTAGCGGGGGGGCAACGGGACAATGAGCAGTTCTTC. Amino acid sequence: CASSQGLAGGQRDNEQFF.

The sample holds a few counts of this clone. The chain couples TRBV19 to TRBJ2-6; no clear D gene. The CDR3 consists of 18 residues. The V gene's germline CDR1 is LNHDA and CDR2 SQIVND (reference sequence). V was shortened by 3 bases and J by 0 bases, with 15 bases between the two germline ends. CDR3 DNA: TGTGCCAGTAGTATGGCCCCCAACGTTATCTCTGGGGCCAACGTCCTGACTTTC. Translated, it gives CASSMAPNVISGANVLTF.

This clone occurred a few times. CDR3 sequence (DNA): TGTGCCAGCAGTCCTCAGTCTTTAAACTATGGCTACACCTTC. It translates to CASSPQSLNYGYTF. The chain combines TRBV28 with TRBJ1-2; D uncertain. Trimming removed 5 bases from V and 2 bases from J, with 12 bases in between. Germline V gives CDR1 MDHEN, CDR2 SYDVKM. The length of the CDR3 is 14 residues.

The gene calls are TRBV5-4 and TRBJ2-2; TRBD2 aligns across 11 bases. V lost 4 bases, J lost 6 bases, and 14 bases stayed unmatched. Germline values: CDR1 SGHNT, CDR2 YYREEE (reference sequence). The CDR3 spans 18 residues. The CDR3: CASSEGLAESGKAGELFF. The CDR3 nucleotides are TGTGCCAGCAGCGAGGGACTAGCGGAGAGCGGGAAGGCCGGGGAGCTGTTTTTT.

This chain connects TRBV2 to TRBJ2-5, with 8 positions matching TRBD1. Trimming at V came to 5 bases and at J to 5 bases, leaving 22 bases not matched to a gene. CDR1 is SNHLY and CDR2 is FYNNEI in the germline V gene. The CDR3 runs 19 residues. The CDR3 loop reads CASSNPLVVGTGGFETQYF. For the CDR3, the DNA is TGTGCCAGCAGTAACCCCTTAGTGGTTGGGACAGGAGGATTCGAGACCCAGTACTTC.

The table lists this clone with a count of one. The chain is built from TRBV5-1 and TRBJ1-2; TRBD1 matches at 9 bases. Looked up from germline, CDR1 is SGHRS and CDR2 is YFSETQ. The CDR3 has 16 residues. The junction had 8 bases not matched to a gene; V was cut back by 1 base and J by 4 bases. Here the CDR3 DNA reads TGCGCCAGCAGCTTGCGAACAGGGGGCAGGGTCTATGGCTACACCTTC. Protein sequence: CASSLRTGGRVYGYTF.

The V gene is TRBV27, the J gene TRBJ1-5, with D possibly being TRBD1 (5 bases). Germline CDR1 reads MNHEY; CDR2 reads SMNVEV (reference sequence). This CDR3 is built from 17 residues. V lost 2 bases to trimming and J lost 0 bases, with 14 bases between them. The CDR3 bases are TGTGCCAGCAGTTTAGCCGCGACAGTTAATAGCAATCAGCCCCAGCATTTT. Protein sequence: CASSLAATVNSNQPQHF.

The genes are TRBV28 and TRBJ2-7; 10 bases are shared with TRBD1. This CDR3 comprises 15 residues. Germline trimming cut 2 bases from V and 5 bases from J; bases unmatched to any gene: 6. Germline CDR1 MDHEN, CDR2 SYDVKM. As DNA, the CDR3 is TGTGCCAGCAGTTTAATTGGACAGGGGGTCAACGAGCAGTACTTC. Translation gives CASSLIGQGVNEQYF.

The DNA for the CDR3 is TGTGCCAGCAGTTTATCAGAGACTGAAGCTTTCTTT. Protein: CASSLSETEAFF. The genes are TRBV27 and TRBJ1-1; unclear D gene. V was cut by 0 bases and J by 5 bases, with 4 bases left in between. Germline CDR1 and CDR2: MNHEY and SMNVEV (reference sequence). The length of the CDR3 is 12 residues.

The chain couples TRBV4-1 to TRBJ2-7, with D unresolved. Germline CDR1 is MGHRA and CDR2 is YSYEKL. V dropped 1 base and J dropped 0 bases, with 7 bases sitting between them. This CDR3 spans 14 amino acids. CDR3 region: CASSQGQASYEQYF. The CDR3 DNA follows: TGCGCCAGCAGCCAAGGCCAAGCCTCCTACGAGCAGTACTTC.

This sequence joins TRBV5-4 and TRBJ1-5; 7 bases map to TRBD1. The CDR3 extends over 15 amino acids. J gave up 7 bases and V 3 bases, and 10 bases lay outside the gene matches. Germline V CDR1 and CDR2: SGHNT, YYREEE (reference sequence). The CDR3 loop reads CASSSAKQGLQPQHF. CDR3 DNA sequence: TGTGCCAGCAGCTCCGCAAAACAGGGGTTGCAGCCCCAGCATTTT.